Below, 13 T cell receptor beta chains from the same sample are listed, as sequenced in a study of low-dose radiotherapy and immunotherapy resistance in tumors. Priming of first-strand cDNA relied on TRAV- and TRBV-specific primers (covering alpha and beta chains). Over 20 PCR cycles, TCRs were amplified from a constant-region primer and V-primer adapter. TCRdb passed the reads through MiXCR, listing each CDR3 protein once. There are some 94,000 distinct CDR3 sequences in the sample; under 25% occur only once, and around 13% lies in the top ten. Time point in this sample: after trial treatment. Indicated treatment: LDRT plus nivolumab, ipilimumab, low-dose cyclophosphamide and aspirin (RACIN trial). Sequencing used PBMCs, obtained after low-dose radiotherapy plus immunotherapy. The source of these receptors is a female donor with ovarian cancer.

This clonotype was detected only a few times. The chain recombines TRBV6-2 or TRBV6-3 with TRBJ2-2; D unresolved. V was pared by 4 bases and J by 2 bases, with 17 bases between. CDR1 is MNHEY and CDR2 is SVGEGT in the germline V gene. The CDR3 runs 17 residues. CDR3 amino acids: CASSSGPARANTGELFF. CDR3 in DNA: TGTGCCAGCAGTTCCGGCCCAGCCCGGGCCAACACCGGGGAGCTGTTTTTT.

The CDR3, as DNA: TGTGCCAGCAGTGAAGCGAGGACAGGGGTTGGCTACACCTTC. It is translated as CASSEARTGVGYTF. The chain combines TRBV2 with TRBJ1-2, with 9 bases identical to TRBD1. Looked up from germline, CDR1 is SNHLY and CDR2 is FYNNEI. The J segment lost 7 bases and the V segment lost 0 bases, leaving 3 bases of the junction unmatched. CDR3 length: 14 residues.

The chain carries TRBV30 and TRBJ1-1; D unresolved. Germline CDR1 is GTSNPN and CDR2 is SVGIG (reference sequence). The CDR3 spans 12 residues. Trimming left V 3 bases short and J 6 bases short, with 11 bases between. The chain's CDR3 is CAWSKPGPEAFF. For the CDR3, the DNA is TGTGCCTGGAGCAAACCCGGGCCTGAAGCTTTCTTT.

This clonotype was counted many times. V and J are TRBV5-4 and TRBJ2-5; D remains unclear. CDR1 and CDR2 from the germline V gene are SGHNT and YYREEE (reference sequence). V shed 3 bases and J shed 3 bases, with 15 bases lying between them. This CDR3 spans 15 amino acids. The chain's CDR3 is CASSSPPPRKETQYF. The CDR3 DNA reads TGTGCCAGCAGCTCCCCTCCGCCCCGGAAAGAGACCCAGTACTTC.

With regard to this clonotype: This likely stems from a read error, as it lies one base from a far larger clone. The genes are TRBV28 and TRBJ2-1; a weak D match, TRBD1 (5 bases). CDR1 is MDHEN, CDR2 SYDVKM, per germline. This CDR3 spans 11 amino acids. The chain's CDR3 is CRAGKVHEQFF. DNA of the CDR3: TGCAGGGCAGGGAAAGTCCACGAGCAGTTCTTC.

This clonotype was detected ten times or more. This chain connects TRBV12-3 or TRBV12-4 to TRBJ1-5; the match to TRBD1 covers 11 bases. Trimming at V came to 3 bases and at J to 5 bases, leaving 12 bases not matched to a gene. The CDR3 has 18 residues. CDR3 in DNA: TGTGCCAGCAGTTTCGGTGGAAGCGGGACAGGGGGAGATCAGCCCCAGCATTTT. Amino acids: CASSFGGSGTGGDQPQHF.

This clonotype was recorded at least ten times. This chain joins TRBV2 and TRBJ2-1; the match to TRBD2 covers 10 bases. Germline lookup yields CDR1 SNHLY and CDR2 FYNNEI. V shed 4 bases and J 4 bases; nucleotides not matched to a gene: 10. The CDR3 runs to 17 residues. The CDR3 coding sequence is TGTGCCAGCAGTGGACACAAGACTAGCGGGCAGTACAATGAGCAGTTCTTC. The encoded protein is CASSGHKTSGQYNEQFF.

This clonotype was counted many times. The rearrangement joins TRBV7-2 to TRBJ1-3; D is undetermined. Germline V gene sequence: CDR1 SGHTA, CDR2 FQGNSA. This CDR3 has 12 amino acids. V was pared by 5 bases and J by 8 bases, with 10 bases between. The CDR3: CASSGPTYTIYF. The CDR3 DNA is TGTGCCAGCAGCGGTCCAACTTACACCATATATTTT.

There are many counts of this clonotype. The chain carries TRBV28 and TRBJ2-2; D possibly corresponds to TRBD2 (7 bases). CDR3 length equals 16 residues. The V end lost 5 bases, the J end lost 7 bases, and 20 bases lay between the germline ends. The germline CDR1 and CDR2 sequences are MDHEN and SYDVKM. The DNA of the CDR3 is TGTGCCAGCAGTCCCCCTAGGGGGGGCCTATACGGGGAGCTGTTTTTT. This codes for CASSPPRGGLYGELFF. Filled out from reference TRBV28 and TRBJ2-2, the complete variable domain reads DVKVTQSSRYLVKRTGEKVFLECVQDMDHENMFWYRQDPGLGLRLIYFSYDVKMKEKGDIPEGYSVSREKKERFSLILESASTNQTSMYLCASSPPRGGLYGELFFGEGSRLTVL.

Turning to this clonotype: The junction shows a germline mismatch at one end, possibly a read error. The chain links TRBV7-9 to TRBJ1-1; no clear D gene. The germline gives CDR1 SEHNR, CDR2 FQNEAQ (reference sequence). There are 14 residues in the CDR3. The CDR3 reads CASSLASGPAEAFF. CDR3 in DNA: TGTGCGAGCAGCTTAGCTTCTGGTCCCGCTGAAGCTTTCTTT.

Ten or more counts support this clonotype. The gene calls are TRBV28 and TRBJ1-4; no definite D call. CDR1 and CDR2 from the germline V gene are MDHEN and SYDVKM. The CDR3 is 17 residues long. Between the trimmed V and J ends, which lost 6 bases and 2 bases, there was a span of 19 bases. The CDR3 DNA reads TGTGCCAGCAGCTCCCCTGGTAATGCGGTGACTAATGAAAAACTGTTTTTT. It codes for CASSSPGNAVTNEKLFF.

The rearrangement joins TRBV20-1 to TRBJ1-6; a possible D gene is TRBD1 (6 bases). Germline CDR1 reads DFQATT; CDR2 reads SNEGSKA (reference sequence). The CDR3 covers 15 residues. Trimming removed 1 base from V and 10 bases from J, with 17 bases in between. As DNA, the CDR3 is TGCAGTGCTAGAGGAACCACAGGGAGGAGGTCACCCCTCCACTTT. Amino acids: CSARGTTGRRSPLHF.

This clonotype was detected many times. The V call is TRBV5-4, the J call TRBJ2-7; TRBD2 aligns across 12 bases. The junction had 4 bases not matched to a gene; V was cut back by 0 bases and J by 9 bases. The V gene's germline CDR1 is SGHNT and CDR2 YYREEE (reference sequence). The CDR3 consists of 14 residues. CDR3 DNA sequence: TGTGCCAGCAGCTTGGGACTAGCGGGGGTGGTGCAGTACTTC. Translating it yields CASSLGLAGVVQYF.